Shown below are 25 T cell receptor beta chains from a single sample sequenced in a study of Tregs in tolerant kidney transplant recipients. Mixed chimerism was transient after nonmyeloablative marrow transplants from related graft donors. TCRdb's copy holds only in-frame clones and misses some; the assay was immunoSEQ multiplex PCR. The sample yields approximately 82,000 clones, more than 85% seen once. This specimen was CD4+ T cells from blood (PBMCs), taken 12 months after the transplant. Receptor source: a human patient who received a combined kidney and bone marrow transplant. Some T cells here may be from the graft donor.

The J gene is TRBJ2-1, the V gene TRBV9; 8 bases agree with TRBD2. This CDR3 region has 16 residues. Germline V lookup: CDR1 SGDLS, CDR2 YYNGEE. J gave up 12 bases and V 0 bases, and 14 bases lay outside the gene matches. This CDR3 is CASSVVPSGPGGGQFF. In nucleotides, the CDR3 is TGTGCCAGCAGCGTAGTGCCTAGCGGGCCCGGAGGGGGGCAGTTCTTC.

This chain uses TRBV28 with TRBJ1-5, with TRBD1 as a possible D gene (5 bases). Germline lookup yields CDR1 MDHEN and CDR2 SYDVKM. This CDR3 region has 15 residues. Deletions cut 4 bases from V and 6 bases from J, with 16 bases between. This CDR3 is CASSSDTGVRQPQHF. The CDR3, as DNA: TGTGCCAGCAGTTCCGACACGGGGGTTCGTCAGCCCCAGCATTTT.

The chain recombines TRBV5-6 with TRBJ1-2; D is undetermined. The germline CDR1 and CDR2 sequences are SGHDT and YYEEEE. V shed 2 bases and J shed 7 bases, with 9 bases lying between them. The CDR3 has 12 residues. CDR3 residues: CASSFTVSGYTF. The CDR3 bases are TGTGCCAGCAGCTTCACAGTTTCTGGCTACACCTTC.

The chain combines TRBV19 with TRBJ2-1; 8 bases align to TRBD2. The CDR3 loop spans 15 amino acids. Germline CDR1 and CDR2: LNHDA and SQIVND (reference sequence). The V segment lost 4 bases and the J segment 2 bases; nucleotides outside the gene matches: 4. CDR3 amino acids: CASSTSGRTYNEQFF. The CDR3 nucleotides read TGTGCCAGTAGTACGAGCGGGAGAACCTACAATGAGCAGTTCTTC.

This clone has a single count. The rearrangement uses TRBV7-2 and TRBJ2-3; a weak D match, TRBD1 (6 bases). The germline V gene encodes CDR1 SGHTA and CDR2 FQGNSA. V was pared by 5 bases and J by 1 base, with 10 bases between. The CDR3 length is 14 residues. In nucleotides, the CDR3 is TGTGCCAGCAGCGGCAGGGGAGGCACAGATACGCAGTATTTT. Translation gives CASSGRGGTDTQYF.

This chain connects TRBV5-1 to TRBJ1-1; maybe TRBD1 (5 bases). The V gene's germline CDR1 is SGHRS and CDR2 YFSETQ. V shed 4 bases and J shed 4 bases, with 17 bases lying between them. The CDR3 is 15 residues long. CDR3 in amino acids: CASSDGDGHLTEAFF. The CDR3 region has the DNA TGCGCCAGCAGCGACGGTGATGGACATCTCACTGAAGCTTTCTTT.

This clone was detected only once. This chain uses TRBV7-6 with TRBJ2-7; the match to TRBD1 covers 7 bases. V was clipped by 5 bases and J by 2 bases; unmatched bases: 15. The CDR3 is 17 residues long. The germline CDR1 and CDR2 sequences are SGHVS and FNYEAQ. This CDR3 is CASSREGAYLTTYEQYF. For the CDR3, the DNA is TGTGCCAGCAGCCGAGAGGGGGCCTATCTGACGACCTACGAGCAGTACTTC.

The genes are TRBV5-4 and TRBJ2-4, with 7 bases matching TRBD2. This CDR3 comprises 14 residues. CDR1 SGHNT and CDR2 YYREEE come from the germline V gene (reference sequence). Losses at the gene ends were 0 bases for V and 8 bases for J; bases not matched to a gene: 5. CDR3 region: CASSLGGRVDIQYF. Written as DNA, the CDR3 is TGTGCCAGCAGCTTGGGAGGGAGGGTAGACATTCAGTACTTC.

In this sample, this clone turned up once. The chain has TRBV5-1 and TRBJ2-7, with 8 bases matching TRBD2. Trimming took 3 bases from V and 7 from J; bases not matched to a gene: 6. The CDR3 covers 13 residues. Per the germline V gene, CDR1 is SGHRS and CDR2 is YFSETQ. The chain's CDR3 is CASSSRPGGEQYF. In DNA form, the CDR3 reads TGCGCCAGCAGCTCCCGACCGGGGGGGGAGCAGTACTTC.

The chain has TRBV5-4 and TRBJ1-4, with 8 bases identical to TRBD1. Per the germline V gene, CDR1 is SGHNT and CDR2 is YYREEE (reference sequence). The CDR3 loop spans 15 amino acids. J lost 7 bases, V lost 3 bases, and 8 bases had no gene match. The CDR3 bases are TGTGCCAGCAGCTCCTTTGCGCAGGGGGCTGAAAAACTGTTTTTT. It translates to CASSSFAQGAEKLFF.

The chain uses TRBV27 and TRBJ2-1, with 10 bases aligning to TRBD1. Trimming took 5 bases from V and 6 from J; bases not matched to a gene: 4. This CDR3 has 14 residues. Per germline, CDR1 MNHEY and CDR2 SMNVEV (reference sequence). As DNA, the CDR3 is TGTGCCAGCAGTCCGCGGACAGGGGGCAATGAGCAGTTCTTC. Translating it yields CASSPRTGGNEQFF.

The V call is TRBV2, the J call TRBJ2-2, with 12 bases identical to TRBD2. The V gene's germline CDR1 is SNHLY and CDR2 FYNNEI. After removal of 5 bases from V and 5 bases from J, the junction contained 3 bases not matched to a gene. The CDR3 is made up of 15 amino acids. The CDR3 DNA reads TGTGCCAGCAGTTGGGGGACTAGCGGGACCGGGGAGCTGTTTTTT. It specifies CASSWGTSGTGELFF.

The chain uses TRBV6-1 and TRBJ2-7, with 7 bases fitting TRBD1. There are 15 residues in the CDR3. In germline, CDR1 is MNHNS, CDR2 SASEGT. The V gene end was trimmed by 9 bases and the J gene end by 0 bases; junction bases not matched to a gene: 11. CDR3 amino acids: CASCIGQARSYEQYF. The CDR3 DNA is TGTGCCAGTTGTATCGGACAGGCACGCTCCTACGAGCAGTACTTC.

The V gene is TRBV5-8, the J gene TRBJ2-3; 7 bases map to TRBD1. V dropped 3 bases and J dropped 4; count of bases not matched to a gene: 11. Germline lookup yields CDR1 SGHTS and CDR2 YDEGEE. The CDR3 contains 16 residues. In DNA, the CDR3 is TGTGCCAGCAGCTCCCTAGACAGGGATCCGCCAGATACGCAGTATTTT. It is translated as CASSSLDRDPPDTQYF.

The J gene is TRBJ2-1, the V gene TRBV11-2; D is possibly TRBD2 (6 bases). Trimming removed 4 bases at V and 8 bases at J, with 18 bases between. The CDR3 consists of 15 residues. Per germline, CDR1 SGHAT and CDR2 FQNNGV. CDR3 in DNA: TGTGCCAGCAGCTCCCGGGGTAGCGGTGGGGATGAGCAGTTCTTC. The encoded protein is CASSSRGSGGDEQFF.

The V and J genes are TRBV7-3 and TRBJ2-1; D call uncertain. The CDR3 consists of 14 residues. Looked up from germline, CDR1 is SGHTA and CDR2 is FQGTGA. V lost 1 base and J lost 8, with 12 bases in between. Here the CDR3 reads CASSLIASSDEQFF. As DNA, the CDR3 is TGTGCCAGCAGCTTAATCGCTAGTTCAGATGAGCAGTTCTTC.

V gene TRBV11-2 combines with J gene TRBJ1-1, with D perhaps TRBD1 (5 bases). Germline lookup yields CDR1 SGHAT and CDR2 FQNNGV. V was clipped by 1 base and J by 1 base, with 10 bases between them. The CDR3 runs to 15 residues. CDR3 nucleotide sequence: TGTGCCAGCAGCTTAGTTTGGGGGGGGAACACTGAAGCTTTCTTT. It codes for CASSLVWGGNTEAFF.

V is TRBV19 and J is TRBJ1-6; TRBD1 matches 9 bases. The CDR3 runs to 18 residues. Germline lookup yields CDR1 LNHDA and CDR2 SQIVND (reference sequence). V was clipped by 5 bases and J by 2 bases; unmatched bases: 10. The DNA of the CDR3 is TGTGCCAGTAGTTCCCCCCAGGGGGACAGGGCCTATAATTCACCCCTCCACTTT. Its protein is CASSSPQGDRAYNSPLHF. The full variable domain, rest sourced from reference TRBV19 and TRBJ1-6, is DGGITQSPKYLFRKEGQNVTLSCEQNLNHDAMYWYRQDPGQGLRLIYYSQIVNDFQKGDIAEGYSVSREKKESFPLTVTSAQKNPTAFYLCASSSPQGDRAYNSPLHFGNGTRLTVT.

The chain employs TRBV20-1 and TRBJ2-5, with D possibly matching TRBD2 (5 bases). Trimming cost V 6 bases and J 4 bases, with 9 bases left between them. The CDR3 contains 11 residues. The V gene's germline CDR1 is DFQATT and CDR2 SNEGSKA (reference sequence). In nucleotides, the CDR3 is TGCAGTGCCGGAGGAACAGAGACCCAGTACTTC. Translating it yields CSAGGTETQYF.

This clone turned up a few times. V gene TRBV4-3 combines with J gene TRBJ1-3; D gene ambiguous. V dropped 1 base and J dropped 2 bases, with 9 bases sitting between them. The CDR3 extends over 15 amino acids. Per germline, CDR1 LGHNA and CDR2 YSLEER. The CDR3 here is CASSQGWRAGNTIYF. The DNA of the CDR3 is TGCGCCAGCAGCCAAGGGTGGAGGGCTGGAAACACCATATATTTT.

The chain links TRBV5-4 to TRBJ2-1; 8 bases fit TRBD2. There are 15 residues in the CDR3. J gave up 8 bases and V 4 bases, and 11 bases lay outside the gene matches. Per germline, CDR1 SGHNT and CDR2 YYREEE (reference sequence). Here the CDR3 reads CASSAASREADEQFF. In DNA form, the CDR3 reads TGTGCCAGCAGCGCGGCGTCGCGGGAGGCGGATGAGCAGTTCTTC. Using reference TRBV5-4 and TRBJ2-1 for the parts outside the CDR3, the full variable domain is ETGVTQSPTHLIKTRGQQVTLRCSSQSGHNTVSWYQQALGQGPQFIFQYYREEENGRGNFPPRFSGLQFPNYSSELNVNALELDDSALYLCASSAASREADEQFFGPGTRLTVL.

This chain joins TRBV11-3 and TRBJ2-7; a weak D match, TRBD2 (6 bases). Germline CDR1 SGHNT, CDR2 YENEEA. Between the trimmed V and J ends, which lost 5 bases and 1 base, there was a span of 18 bases. There are 16 residues in the CDR3. The DNA of the CDR3 is TGTGCCAGCAGCCCGCGGTACCCCGGAGGGTCCTACGAGCAGTACTTC. This sequence encodes CASSPRYPGGSYEQYF. The whole variable domain, remainder taken from reference TRBV11-3 and TRBJ2-7, is EAGVVQSPRYKIIEKKQPVAFWCNPISGHNTLYWYLQNLGQGPELLIRYENEEAVDDSQLPKDRFSAERLKGVDSTLKIQPAELGDSAVYLCASSPRYPGGSYEQYFGPGTRLTVT.

The chain carries TRBV7-9 and TRBJ1-2; 10 nucleotides match TRBD1. The CDR3 consists of 16 residues. In germline, CDR1 is SEHNR, CDR2 FQNEAQ (reference sequence). V was pared by 3 bases and J by 4 bases, with 8 bases of the junction left unmatched. The CDR3 sequence: CASSLNGDRGLYGYTF. CDR3 in DNA: TGTGCCAGCAGCTTGAACGGAGACAGGGGGCTCTATGGCTACACCTTC.

The chain joins TRBV5-1 to TRBJ2-1; 7 bases are shared with TRBD2. The junction had 10 bases not matched to a gene; V was cut back by 5 bases and J by 2 bases. CDR1 is SGHRS and CDR2 is YFSETQ in the germline V gene. CDR3 length equals 16 residues. CDR3 region: CASSLIAGPTYNEQFF. The CDR3 DNA is TGCGCCAGCAGTTTGATAGCGGGCCCCACCTACAATGAGCAGTTCTTC.

This chain links TRBV5-5 with TRBJ2-3; possibly TRBD2 for D (6 bases). The CDR3 loop spans 14 amino acids. Trimming took 4 bases from V and 0 from J, leaving 9 bases between them. In germline, CDR1 is SGHKS, CDR2 YYEKEE (reference sequence). Written as DNA, the CDR3 is TGTGCCAGCAGCCCCGGGGGTAGCACAGATACGCAGTATTTT. Protein product: CASSPGGSTDTQYF. The complete variable domain, with remaining parts taken from reference TRBV5-5 and TRBJ2-3, reads DAGVTQSPTHLIKTRGQQVTLRCSPISGHKSVSWYQQVLGQGPQFIFQYYEKEERGRGNFPDRFSARQFPNYSSELNVNALLLGDSALYLCASSPGGSTDTQYFGPGTRLTVL.